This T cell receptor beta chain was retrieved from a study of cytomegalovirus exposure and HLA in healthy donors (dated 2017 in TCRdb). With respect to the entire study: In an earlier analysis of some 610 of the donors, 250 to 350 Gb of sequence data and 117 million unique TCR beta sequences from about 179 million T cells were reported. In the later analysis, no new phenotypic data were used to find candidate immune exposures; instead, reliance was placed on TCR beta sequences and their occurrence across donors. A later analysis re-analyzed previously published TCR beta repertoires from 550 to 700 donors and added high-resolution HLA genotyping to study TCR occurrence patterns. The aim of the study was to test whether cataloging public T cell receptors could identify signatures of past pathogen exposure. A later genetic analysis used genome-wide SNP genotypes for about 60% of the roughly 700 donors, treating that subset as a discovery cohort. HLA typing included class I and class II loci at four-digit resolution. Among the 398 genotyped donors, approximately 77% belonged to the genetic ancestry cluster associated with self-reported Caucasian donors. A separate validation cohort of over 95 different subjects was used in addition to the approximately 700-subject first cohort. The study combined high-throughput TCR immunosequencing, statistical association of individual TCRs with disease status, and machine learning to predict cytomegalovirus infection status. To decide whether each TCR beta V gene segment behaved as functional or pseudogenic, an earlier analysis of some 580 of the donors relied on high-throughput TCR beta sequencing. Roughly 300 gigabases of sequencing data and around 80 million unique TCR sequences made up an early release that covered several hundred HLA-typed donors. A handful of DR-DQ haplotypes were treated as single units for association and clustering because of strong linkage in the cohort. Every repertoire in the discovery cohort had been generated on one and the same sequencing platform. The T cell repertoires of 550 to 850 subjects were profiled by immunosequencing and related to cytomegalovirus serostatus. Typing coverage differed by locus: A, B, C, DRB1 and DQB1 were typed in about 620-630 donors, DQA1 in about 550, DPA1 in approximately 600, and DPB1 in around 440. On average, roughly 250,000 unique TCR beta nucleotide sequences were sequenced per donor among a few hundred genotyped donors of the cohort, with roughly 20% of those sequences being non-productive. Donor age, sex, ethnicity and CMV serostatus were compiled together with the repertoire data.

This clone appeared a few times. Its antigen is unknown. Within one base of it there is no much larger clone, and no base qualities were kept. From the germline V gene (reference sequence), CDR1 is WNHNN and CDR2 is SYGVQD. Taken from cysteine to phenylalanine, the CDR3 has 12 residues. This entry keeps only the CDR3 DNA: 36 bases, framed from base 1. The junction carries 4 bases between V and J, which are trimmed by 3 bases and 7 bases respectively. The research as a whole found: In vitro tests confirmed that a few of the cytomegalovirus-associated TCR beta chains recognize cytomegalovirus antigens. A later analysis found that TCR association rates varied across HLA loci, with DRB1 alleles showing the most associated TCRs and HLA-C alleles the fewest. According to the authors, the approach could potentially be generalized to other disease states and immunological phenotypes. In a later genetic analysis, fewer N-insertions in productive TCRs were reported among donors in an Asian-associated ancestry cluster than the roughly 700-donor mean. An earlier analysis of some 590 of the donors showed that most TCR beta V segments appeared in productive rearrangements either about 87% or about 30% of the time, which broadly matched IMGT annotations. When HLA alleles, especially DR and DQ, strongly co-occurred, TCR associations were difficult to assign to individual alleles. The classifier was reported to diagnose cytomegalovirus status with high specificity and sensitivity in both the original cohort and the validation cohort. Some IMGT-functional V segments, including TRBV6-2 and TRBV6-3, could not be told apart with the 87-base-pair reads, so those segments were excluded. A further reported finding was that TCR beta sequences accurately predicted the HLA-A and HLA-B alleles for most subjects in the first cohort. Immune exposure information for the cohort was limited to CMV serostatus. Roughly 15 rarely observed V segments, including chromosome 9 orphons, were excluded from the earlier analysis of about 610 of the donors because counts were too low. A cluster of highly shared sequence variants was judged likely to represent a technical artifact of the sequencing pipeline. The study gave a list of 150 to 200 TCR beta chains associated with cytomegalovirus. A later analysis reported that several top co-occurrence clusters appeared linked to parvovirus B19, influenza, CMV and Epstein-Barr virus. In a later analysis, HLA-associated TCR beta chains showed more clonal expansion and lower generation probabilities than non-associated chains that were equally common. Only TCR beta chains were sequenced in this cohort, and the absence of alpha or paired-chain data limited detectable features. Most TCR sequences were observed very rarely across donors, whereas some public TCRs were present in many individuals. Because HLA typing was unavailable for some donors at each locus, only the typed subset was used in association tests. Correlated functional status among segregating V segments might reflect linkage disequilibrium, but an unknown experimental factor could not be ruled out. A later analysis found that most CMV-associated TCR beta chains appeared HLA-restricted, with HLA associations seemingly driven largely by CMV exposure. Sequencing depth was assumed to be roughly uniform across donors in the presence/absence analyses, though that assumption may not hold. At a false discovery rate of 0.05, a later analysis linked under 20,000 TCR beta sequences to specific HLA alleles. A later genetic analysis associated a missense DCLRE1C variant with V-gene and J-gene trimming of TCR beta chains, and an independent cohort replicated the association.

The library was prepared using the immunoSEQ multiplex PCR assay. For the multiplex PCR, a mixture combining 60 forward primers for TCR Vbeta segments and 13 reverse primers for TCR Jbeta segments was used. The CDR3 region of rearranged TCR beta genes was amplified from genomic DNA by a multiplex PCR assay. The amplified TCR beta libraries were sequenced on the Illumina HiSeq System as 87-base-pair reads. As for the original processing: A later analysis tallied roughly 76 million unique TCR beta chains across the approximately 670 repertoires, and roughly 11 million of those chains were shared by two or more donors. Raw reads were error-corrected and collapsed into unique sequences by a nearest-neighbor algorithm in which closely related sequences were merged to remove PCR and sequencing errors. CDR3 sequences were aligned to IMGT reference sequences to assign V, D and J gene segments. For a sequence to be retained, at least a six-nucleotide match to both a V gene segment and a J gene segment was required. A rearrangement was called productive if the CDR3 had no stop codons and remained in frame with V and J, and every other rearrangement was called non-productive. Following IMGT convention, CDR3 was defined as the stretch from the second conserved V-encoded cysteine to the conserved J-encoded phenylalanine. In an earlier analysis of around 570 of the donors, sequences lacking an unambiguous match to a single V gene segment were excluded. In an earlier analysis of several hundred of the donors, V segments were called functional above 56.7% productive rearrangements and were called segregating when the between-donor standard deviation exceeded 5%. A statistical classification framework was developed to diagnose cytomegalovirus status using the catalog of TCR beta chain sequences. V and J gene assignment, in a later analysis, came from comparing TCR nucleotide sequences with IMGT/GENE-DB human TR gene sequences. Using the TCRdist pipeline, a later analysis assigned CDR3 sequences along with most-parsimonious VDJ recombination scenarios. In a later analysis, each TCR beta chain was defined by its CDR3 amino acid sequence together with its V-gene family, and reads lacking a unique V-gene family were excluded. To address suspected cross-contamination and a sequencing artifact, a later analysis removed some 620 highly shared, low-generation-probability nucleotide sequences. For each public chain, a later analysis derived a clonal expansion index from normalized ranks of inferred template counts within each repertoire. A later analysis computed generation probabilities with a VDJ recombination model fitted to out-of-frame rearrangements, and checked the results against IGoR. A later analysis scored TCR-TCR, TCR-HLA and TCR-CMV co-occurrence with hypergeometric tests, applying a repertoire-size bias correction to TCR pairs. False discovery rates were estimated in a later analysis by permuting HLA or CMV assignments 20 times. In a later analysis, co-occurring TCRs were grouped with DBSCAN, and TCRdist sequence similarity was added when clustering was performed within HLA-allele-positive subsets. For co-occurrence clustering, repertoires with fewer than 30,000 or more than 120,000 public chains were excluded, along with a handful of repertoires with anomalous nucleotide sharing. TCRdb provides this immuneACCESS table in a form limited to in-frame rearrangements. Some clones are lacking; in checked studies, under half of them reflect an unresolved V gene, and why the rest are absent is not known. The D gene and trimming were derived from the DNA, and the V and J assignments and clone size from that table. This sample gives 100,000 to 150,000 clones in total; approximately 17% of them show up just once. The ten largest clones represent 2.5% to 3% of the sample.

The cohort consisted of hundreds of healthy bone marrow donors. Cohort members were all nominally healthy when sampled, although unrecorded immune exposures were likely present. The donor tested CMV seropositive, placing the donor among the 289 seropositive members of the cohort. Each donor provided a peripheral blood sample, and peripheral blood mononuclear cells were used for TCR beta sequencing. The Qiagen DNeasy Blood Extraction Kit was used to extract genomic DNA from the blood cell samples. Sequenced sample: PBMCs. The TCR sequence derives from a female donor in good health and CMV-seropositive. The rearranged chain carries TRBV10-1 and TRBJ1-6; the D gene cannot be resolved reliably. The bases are TGCGCCAGCAGTGACAGGAATTCACCCCTCCACTTT. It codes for CASSDRNSPLHF.